The clone carrying this T cell receptor beta chain was seen only a few times. Its antigen is not identified. This sample's treatment: oral pan-JAK inhibitor, 5-10 mg twice daily. The germline gives CDR1 LGHNT, CDR2 FRNRAP. Between the trimmed V and J ends, which lost 1 base and 0 bases, there was a span of 9 bases. CDR3 length: 15 residues. In each case, RNA was isolated and then reverse transcribed into cDNA as the sequencing template. Assay used: immunoSEQ multiplex PCR; TCRdb lists only in-frame clones, some missing. Of fewer than 250,000 clones listed, approximately 57% were seen once; the top ten hold just over 1%. The sample comes from a study of CD8+ T cells in alopecia areata. Study background: Administration of oral tofacitinib to treated patients was at 5 to 10 mg twice daily. Notes on the study in general: Both scalp clonality and the expanded CD8+ clones among the top 100 showed a significant decrease with tofacitinib.

The specimen comprised CD4+ T cells sorted from blood, sampled at week 24, from a patient treated with tofacitinib. This receptor was obtained from a human donor with alopecia areata. This rearrangement joins TRBV12-5 to TRBJ1-2; D gene ambiguous. The CDR3 nucleotides read TGTGCTAGTGGTTTGGGCAGACCTTCTAACTATGGCTACACCTTC. Its protein product is CASGLGRPSNYGYTF.